This T cell receptor (beta chain) was recovered during a study of T cells in Graves' hyperthyroidism and ophthalmopathy. The TCR beta CDR3 regions underwent amplification using RNA transcripts as the source. TCR CDR3 underwent first-round RT-PCR with the HTBI primer set. Via MiXCR, TCRdb re-called the multiplex PCR reads, giving one row per CDR3 protein. Found here are some 500,000 distinct CDR3 sequences, 16% of them singletons; the top ten hold less than 30%. Per germline, CDR1 SGHRS and CDR2 YFSETQ. The CDR3 covers 16 residues. J gave up 3 bases and V 4 bases, and 9 bases lay outside the gene matches.

Source material: blood. The receptor was derived from a woman in her thirties with Graves' ophthalmopathy. This rearrangement joins TRBV5-1 to TRBJ1-5; 8 bases map to TRBD1. The CDR3 DNA reads as TGCGCCAGCAGCCCGGCAGGGGGCAGGAACAATCAGCCCCAGCATTTT. Translating gives CASSPAGGRNNQPQHF.